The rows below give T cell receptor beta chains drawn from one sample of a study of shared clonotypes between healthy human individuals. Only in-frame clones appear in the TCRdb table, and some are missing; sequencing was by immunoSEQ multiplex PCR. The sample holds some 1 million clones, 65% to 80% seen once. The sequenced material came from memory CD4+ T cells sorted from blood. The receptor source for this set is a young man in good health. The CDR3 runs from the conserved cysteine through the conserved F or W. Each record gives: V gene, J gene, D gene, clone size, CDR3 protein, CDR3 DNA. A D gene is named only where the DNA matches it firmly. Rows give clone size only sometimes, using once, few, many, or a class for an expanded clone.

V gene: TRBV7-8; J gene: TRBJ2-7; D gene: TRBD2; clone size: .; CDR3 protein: CASSFRLAGTGEQYF; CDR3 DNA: TGTGCCAGCAGCTTCCGACTAGCGGGGACGGGCGAGCAGTACTTC
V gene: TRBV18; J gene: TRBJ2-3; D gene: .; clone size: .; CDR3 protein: CASSPVAGSSRTDTQYF; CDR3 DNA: TGTGCCAGCTCACCTGTCGCCGGGTCTTCTCGCACAGATACGCAGTATTTT
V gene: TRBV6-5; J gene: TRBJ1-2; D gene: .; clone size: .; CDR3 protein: CASSPGGNYGYTF; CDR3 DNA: TGTGCCAGCAGCCCCGGAGGCAACTATGGCTACACCTTC
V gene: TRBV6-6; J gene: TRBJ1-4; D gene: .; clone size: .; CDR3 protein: CASRTGTTNGNEKLFF; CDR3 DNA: TGTGCCAGCAGGACGGGGACCACTAACGGGAATGAAAAACTGTTTTTT
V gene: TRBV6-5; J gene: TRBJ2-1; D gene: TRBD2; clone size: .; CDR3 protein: CVSRSSAGVYNEQFF; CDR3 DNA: TGTGTCAGCCGTTCGTCAGCGGGAGTTTACAATGAGCAGTTCTTC
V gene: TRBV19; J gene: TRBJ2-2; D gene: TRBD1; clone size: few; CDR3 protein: CASSPRDRGVTGELFF; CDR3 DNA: TGTGCCAGTAGTCCCCGGGACAGGGGAGTCACCGGGGAGCTGTTTTTT
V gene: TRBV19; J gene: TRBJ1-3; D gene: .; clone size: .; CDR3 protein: CASSIGDFSGNTIYF; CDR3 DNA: TGTGCCAGTAGTATAGGGGACTTCTCTGGAAACACCATATATTTT
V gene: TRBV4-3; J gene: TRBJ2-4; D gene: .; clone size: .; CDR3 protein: CASSQTWADPQYF; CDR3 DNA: TGCGCCAGCAGCCAAACCTGGGCCGACCCTCAGTACTTC
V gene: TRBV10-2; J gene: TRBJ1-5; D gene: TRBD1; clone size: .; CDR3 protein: CASSDVGTGGNQPQHF; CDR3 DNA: TGCGCCAGCAGTGACGTCGGGACAGGGGGCAATCAGCCCCAGCATTTT
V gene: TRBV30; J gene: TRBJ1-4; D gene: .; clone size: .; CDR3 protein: CAWSVSGADEKLFF; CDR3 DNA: TGTGCCTGGAGTGTGTCGGGGGCGGACGAAAAACTGTTTTTT
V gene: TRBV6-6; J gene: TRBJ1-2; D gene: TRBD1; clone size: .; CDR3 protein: CASSRDRGRVDEGYTF; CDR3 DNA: TGTGCCAGCAGTCGGGACAGGGGGCGAGTGGACGAGGGCTACACCTTC
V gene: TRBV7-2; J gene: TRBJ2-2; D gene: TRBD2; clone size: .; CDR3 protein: CATGLAHNTGELFF; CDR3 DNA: TGTGCCACCGGACTAGCTCACAACACCGGGGAGCTGTTTTTT
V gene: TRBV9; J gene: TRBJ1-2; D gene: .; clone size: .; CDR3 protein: CASSVRTREVGGYTF; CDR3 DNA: TGTGCCAGCAGCGTACGTACAAGGGAAGTCGGCGGCTACACCTTC
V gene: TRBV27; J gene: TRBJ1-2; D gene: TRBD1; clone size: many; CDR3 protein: CASPVGDRGCYGYTF; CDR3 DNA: TGTGCCAGCCCCGTGGGGGACAGGGGATGCTATGGCTACACCTTC
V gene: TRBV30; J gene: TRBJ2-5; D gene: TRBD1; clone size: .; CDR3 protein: CAWSGRGGRQETQYF; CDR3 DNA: TGTGCCTGGAGTGGGCGAGGGGGCCGGCAGGAGACCCAGTACTTC
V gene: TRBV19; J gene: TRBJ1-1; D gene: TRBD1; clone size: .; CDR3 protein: CASSDGTGLNTEAFF; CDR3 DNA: TGTGCCAGTAGCGACGGGACAGGCCTTAACACTGAAGCTTTCTTT
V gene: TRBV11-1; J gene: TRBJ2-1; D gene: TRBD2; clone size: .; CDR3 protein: CASRPNTGTKEFF; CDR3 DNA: TGTGCCAGCAGACCCAACACCGGGACTAAGGAGTTCTTC
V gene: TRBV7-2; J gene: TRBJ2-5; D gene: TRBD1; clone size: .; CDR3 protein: CASSLVETGGRAQYF; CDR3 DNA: TGTGCCAGCAGCTTAGTAGAGACAGGGGGGAGGGCCCAGTACTTC
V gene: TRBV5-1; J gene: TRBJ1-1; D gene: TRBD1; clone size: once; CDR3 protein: CASRLPGGTEAFF; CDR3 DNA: TGCGCCAGCAGGCTTCCAGGGGGCACTGAAGCTTTCTTT
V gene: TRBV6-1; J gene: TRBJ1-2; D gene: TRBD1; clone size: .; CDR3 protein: CASSRRQGGYTF; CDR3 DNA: TGTGCCAGCAGTCGACGACAGGGCGGCTACACCTTC
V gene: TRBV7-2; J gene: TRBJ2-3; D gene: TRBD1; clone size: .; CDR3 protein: CASSSRGRAQGAADTQYF; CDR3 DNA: TGTGCCAGCAGCTCCAGGGGAAGGGCGCAGGGGGCGGCGGATACGCAGTATTTT
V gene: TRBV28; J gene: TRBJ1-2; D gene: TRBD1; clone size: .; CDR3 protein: CASSLVSGTGYGYTF; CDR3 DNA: TGTGCCAGCAGTTTAGTTTCCGGGACAGGGTATGGCTACACCTTC
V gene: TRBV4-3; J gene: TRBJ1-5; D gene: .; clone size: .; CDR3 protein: CASSRSISNQPQHF; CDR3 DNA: TGCGCCAGCAGCCGATCCATCAGCAATCAGCCCCAGCATTTT
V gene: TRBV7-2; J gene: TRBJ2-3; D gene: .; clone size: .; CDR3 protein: CASSLGAGLQYF; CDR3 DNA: TGTGCCAGCAGCTTAGGAGCGGGCCTCCAGTATTTT
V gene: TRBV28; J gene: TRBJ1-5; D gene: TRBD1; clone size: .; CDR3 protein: CASSLDRGYSNQPQHF; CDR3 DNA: TGTGCCAGCAGTTTGGACAGGGGTTATAGCAATCAGCCCCAGCATTTT
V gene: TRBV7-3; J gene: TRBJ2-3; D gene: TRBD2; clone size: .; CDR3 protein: CASSQGLAGARDTQYF; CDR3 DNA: TGTGCCAGCAGTCAAGGACTAGCGGGGGCCAGAGATACGCAGTATTTT
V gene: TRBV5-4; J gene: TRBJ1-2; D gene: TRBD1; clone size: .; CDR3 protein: CASSFQGAYGYTF; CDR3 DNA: TGTGCCAGCAGCTTTCAGGGGGCGTATGGCTACACCTTC
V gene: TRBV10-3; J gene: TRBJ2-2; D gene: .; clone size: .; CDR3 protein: CATGQFGGELFF; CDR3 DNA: TGTGCCACTGGACAGTTTGGCGGGGAGCTGTTTTTT
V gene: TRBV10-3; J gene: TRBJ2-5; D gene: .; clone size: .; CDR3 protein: CAISESQGQETQYF; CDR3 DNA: TGTGCCATCAGTGAGTCCCAGGGCCAAGAGACCCAGTACTTC
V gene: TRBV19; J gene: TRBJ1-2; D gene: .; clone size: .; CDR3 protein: CATTGGNYGYTF; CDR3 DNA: TGTGCCACCACCGGCGGTAACTATGGCTACACCTTC
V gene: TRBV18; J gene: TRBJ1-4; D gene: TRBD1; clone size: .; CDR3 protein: CASSRTGGAEKLFF; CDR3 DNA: TGTGCCAGCTCGCGGACAGGGGGCGCAGAAAAACTGTTTTTT
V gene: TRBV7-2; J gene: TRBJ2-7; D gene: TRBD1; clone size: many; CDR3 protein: CASSPAWDREQYF; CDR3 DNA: TGTGCCAGCAGTCCGGCCTGGGACAGGGAACAGTACTTC
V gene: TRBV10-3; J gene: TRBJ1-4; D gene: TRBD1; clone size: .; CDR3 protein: CAISEGQARNEKLFF; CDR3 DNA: TGTGCCATCAGTGAGGGACAGGCCCGTAATGAAAAACTGTTTTTT
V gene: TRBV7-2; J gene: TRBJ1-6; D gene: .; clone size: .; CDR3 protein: CASSSTVGVSPLHF; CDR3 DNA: TGTGCCAGCAGCTCTACAGTGGGCGTTTCACCCCTCCACTTT
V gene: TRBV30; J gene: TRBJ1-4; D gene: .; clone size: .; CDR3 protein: CAWTDATRGKLFF; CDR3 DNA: TGTGCCTGGACGGACGCCACCCGGGGGAAACTGTTTTTT
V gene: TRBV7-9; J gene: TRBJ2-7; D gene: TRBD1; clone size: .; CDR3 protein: CASSLLLPGQGAEQYF; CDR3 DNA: TGTGCCAGCAGCTTACTTTTACCGGGACAGGGGGCCGAGCAGTACTTC
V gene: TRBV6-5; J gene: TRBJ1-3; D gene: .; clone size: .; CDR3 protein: CASSYKPGNTIYF; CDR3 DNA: TGTGCCAGCAGTTACAAGCCTGGAAACACCATATATTTT
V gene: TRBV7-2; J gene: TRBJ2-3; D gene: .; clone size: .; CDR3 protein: CASNPQGSVSDTQYF; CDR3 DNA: TGTGCCAGCAATCCGCAGGGCTCTGTATCGGATACGCAGTATTTT
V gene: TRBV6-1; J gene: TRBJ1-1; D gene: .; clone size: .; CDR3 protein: CASSGPGGGNTEAFF; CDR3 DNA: TGTGCCAGCAGTGGGCCCGGGGGAGGGAACACTGAAGCTTTCTTT
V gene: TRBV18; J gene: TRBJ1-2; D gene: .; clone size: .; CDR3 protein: CASSPSSGGYTF; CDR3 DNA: TGTGCCAGCTCACCGTCCAGCGGGGGCTACACCTTC
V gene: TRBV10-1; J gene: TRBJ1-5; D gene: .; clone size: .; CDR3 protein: CASSESNLIKSISNQPQHF; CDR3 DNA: TGCGCCAGCAGTGAGTCGAATCTCATCAAGTCTATTAGCAATCAGCCCCAGCATTTT
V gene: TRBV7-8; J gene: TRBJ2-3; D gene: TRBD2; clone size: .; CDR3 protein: CASSLARFGTSGSGTQYF; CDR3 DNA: TGTGCCAGCAGCTTAGCCAGGTTTGGGACTAGCGGTTCTGGTACGCAGTATTTT
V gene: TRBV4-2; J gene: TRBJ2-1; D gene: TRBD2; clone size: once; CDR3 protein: CASSQELAGGPYNEQFF; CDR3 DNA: TGTGCCAGCAGCCAAGAACTAGCGGGGGGGCCCTACAATGAGCAGTTCTTC
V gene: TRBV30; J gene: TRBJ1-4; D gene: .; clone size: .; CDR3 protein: CAWSGQTVKEKLFF; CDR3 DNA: TGTGCCTGGAGTGGGCAAACGGTGAAAGAAAAACTGTTTTTT
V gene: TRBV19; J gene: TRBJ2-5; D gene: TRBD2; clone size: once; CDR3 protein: CASSPPGLAGRETQYF; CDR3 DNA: TGTGCCAGTAGTCCACCAGGACTAGCGGGAAGAGAGACCCAGTACTTC
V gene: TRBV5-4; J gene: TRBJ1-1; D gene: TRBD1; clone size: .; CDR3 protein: CASSLDLDRGDTEAFF; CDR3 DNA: TGTGCCAGCAGCTTGGATCTGGACAGGGGTGATACTGAAGCTTTCTTT
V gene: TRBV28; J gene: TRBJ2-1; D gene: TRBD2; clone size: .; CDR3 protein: CASSEPGGLSSYNEQFF; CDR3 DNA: TGTGCCAGCAGTGAGCCGGGAGGCCTTAGCTCCTACAATGAGCAGTTCTTC
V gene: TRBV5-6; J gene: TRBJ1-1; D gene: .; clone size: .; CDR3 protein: CASRNQGRTEAFF; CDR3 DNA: TGTGCCAGCAGAAACCAGGGGAGGACTGAAGCTTTCTTT
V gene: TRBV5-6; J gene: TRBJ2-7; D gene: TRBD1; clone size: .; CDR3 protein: CASSSGPGQSYEQYF; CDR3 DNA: TGTGCCAGCAGCAGTGGTCCGGGACAGTCCTACGAGCAGTACTTC
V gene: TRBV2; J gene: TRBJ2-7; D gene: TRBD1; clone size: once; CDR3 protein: CASSRETGGTYEQYF; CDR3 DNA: TGTGCCAGCAGTCGAGAGACAGGGGGGACCTACGAGCAGTACTTC
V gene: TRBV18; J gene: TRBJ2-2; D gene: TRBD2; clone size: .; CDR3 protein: CASSPMVAGTGELFF; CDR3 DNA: TGTGCCAGCTCACCGATGGTAGCGGGAACCGGGGAGCTGTTTTTT
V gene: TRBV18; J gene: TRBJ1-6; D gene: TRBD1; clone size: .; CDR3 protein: CASSPEQGGLKPLHF; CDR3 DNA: TGTGCCAGCTCACCCGAACAGGGGGGATTAAAGCCCCTCCACTTT
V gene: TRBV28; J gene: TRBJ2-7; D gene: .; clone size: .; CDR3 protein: CASSLPPSGIYEQYF; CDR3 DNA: TGTGCCAGCAGTTTACCTCCCAGTGGGATCTACGAGCAGTACTTC